The 20 T cell receptor beta chains presented below share a single source sample, sequenced in a study of blood T cells in healthy people across ages. For the second PCR, which ran for roughly 7 to 11 cycles, a sample-barcoded 5' primer and a J-beta primer mix were used. TCRdb called the 5' RACE reads again in MiXCR, with one record for every CDR3 protein. This table holds 800,000 to 950,000 distinct CDR3 sequences, around 49% found once. The sample comprised blood. These receptors were taken from a man aged 25 to 40 in good health.

The rearrangement uses TRBV6-5 and TRBJ2-3; D assignment may be TRBD1 or TRBD2 (5 bases each). The CDR3 contains 14 residues. V was trimmed by 6 bases and J by 6 bases, leaving 16 bases between them. Per the germline V gene, CDR1 is MNHEY and CDR2 is SVGAGI. Here the CDR3 reads CASSSPGAADTQYF. Here the CDR3 DNA reads TGTGCCAGCAGCTCGCCCGGGGCTGCTGATACGCAGTATTTT.

As to this clonotype: The junction does not match germline at one end; this may be a read error. V gene TRBV20-1 combines with J gene TRBJ1-2, with D maybe TRBD1 (6 bases). The CDR3 runs 16 residues. The germline CDR1 and CDR2 sequences are DFQATT and SNEGSKA (reference sequence). CDR3 residues: CSAQNLQGNPNYSYTF. CDR3 DNA sequence: TGCAGTGCCCAAAACCTACAGGGAAACCCTAACTATAGCTACACCTTC.

A few counts support this clonotype. The rearrangement uses TRBV27 and TRBJ2-6; D is perhaps TRBD2 (7 bases). The CDR3 has 17 amino acids. V gave up 5 bases and J gave up 0 bases, with 14 bases separating them. Per the germline V gene, CDR1 is MNHEY and CDR2 is SMNVEV (reference sequence). CDR3 loop: CASSRQRGGSGANVLTF. For the CDR3, the DNA is TGTGCCAGCAGTAGACAGAGGGGGGGCTCTGGGGCCAACGTCCTGACTTTC.

This clonotype has only one observation. This rearrangement joins TRBV4-3 to TRBJ2-7, with TRBD2 identical over 7 bases. Trimming cost V 0 bases and J 5 bases; bases outside gene matches: 7. Germline-derived CDR1 and CDR2 are LGHNA and YSLEER. The CDR3 loop spans 15 amino acids. Here the CDR3 DNA reads TGCGCCAGCAGCCAAGAAATGGGGGGGAGTAACGAGCAGTACTTC. It codes for CASSQEMGGSNEQYF.

The genes are TRBV6-6 and TRBJ1-5, with 8 bases matching TRBD1. CDR3 length: 16 residues. The V gene end was trimmed by 6 bases and the J gene end by 5 bases; junction bases not matched to a gene: 12. The germline V gene encodes CDR1 MNHNY and CDR2 SVGAGI (reference sequence). The CDR3 DNA reads as TGTGCCAGCAGCCAGCGGACAGGGAATTATCATCAGCCCCAGCATTTT. This encodes CASSQRTGNYHQPQHF.

The chain employs TRBV6-2 or TRBV6-3 and TRBJ2-5; TRBD1 might be the D (5 bases). Gene TRBJ2-7 matches the end of the DNA better, so the J call may be wrong. The CDR3 is 13 amino acids. From germline, CDR1 is MNHEY and CDR2 SVGEGT. The CDR3 is CASRDRPQVEQYF. In DNA form, the CDR3 reads TGTGCCAGCCGTGACAGACCTCAGGTCGAGCAGTACTTC.

CDR3 sequence (DNA): TGTGCCAGCAGCCAACCTCTCGGGACTAGCGGGGGGCGGGGAGATACGCAGTATTTT. Translating it yields CASSQPLGTSGGRGDTQYF. The chain uses TRBV4-2 and TRBJ2-3; 15 nucleotides align to TRBD2. The trim removed 2 bases at V and 5 bases at J, leaving 11 bases unmatched. This CDR3 region has 19 residues. Germline V CDR1 and CDR2: LGHNA, YNFKEQ.

The sample holds a few counts of this clonotype. This rearrangement joins TRBV10-3 to TRBJ2-2; a possible D gene is TRBD1 (5 bases). The CDR3 sequence is 13 residues long. Germline CDR1 ENHRY, CDR2 SYGVKD. Trimming cost V 7 bases and J 5 bases, with 11 bases left between them. CDR3 nucleotides: TGTGCCATCACCAGGGTCGATACCGGGGAGCTGTTTTTT. Translation: CAITRVDTGELFF.

This chain joins TRBV28 and TRBJ2-5; 10 positions agree with TRBD1. The CDR3 runs 15 residues. Trimming took 6 bases from V and 2 from J; bases not matched to a gene: 6. Germline CDR1 is MDHEN and CDR2 is SYDVKM. Written as DNA, the CDR3 is TGTGCCAGCAGGACAGGGGGCGGGCAACAAGAGACCCAGTACTTC. This codes for CASRTGGGQQETQYF.

This chain links TRBV12-3 or TRBV12-4 with TRBJ1-2; 9 nucleotides agree with TRBD1. Trimming took 5 bases from V and 0 from J; bases not matched to a gene: 13. The CDR3 runs to 18 residues. This CDR3 is CASSPPRDREEANYGYTF. The CDR3 region has the DNA TGTGCCAGCAGTCCACCCCGGGACAGGGAGGAGGCTAACTATGGCTACACCTTC.

This clonotype has only a few counts. This rearrangement joins TRBV12-3 or TRBV12-4 to TRBJ2-7; D is undetermined. The CDR3 is made up of 14 amino acids. The V and J ends lost 3 bases and 0 bases respectively, with 9 bases between them. CDR3 region: CASSFSPLSYEQYF. Written as DNA, the CDR3 is TGTGCCAGCAGTTTTTCCCCCCTCTCCTACGAGCAGTACTTC.

In regard to this clonotype: A much larger clone differs by one base, so this may be a read error. The chain recombines TRBV28 with TRBJ2-5, with 7 bases lining up with TRBD1. Germline V CDR1 and CDR2: MDHEN, SYDVKM. The ends lost 6 bases at V and 11 bases at J; junction bases unmatched: 18. The length of the CDR3 is 15 residues. The CDR3 region is CASSLRGGPYNEQYF. CDR3 in DNA: TGTGCCAGCAGCCTCCGAGGGGGCCCATACAATGAGCAGTACTTC. Full variable domain (outside the CDR3, taken from reference TRBV28 and TRBJ2-5): DVKVTQSSRYLVKRTGEKVFLECVQDMDHENMFWYRQDPGLGLRLIYFSYDVKMKEKGDIPEGYSVSREKKERFSLILESASTNQTSMYLCASSLRGGPYNEQYFGPGTRLLVL.

The V gene is TRBV12-5, the J gene TRBJ1-5, with TRBD1 matching over 8 bases. The CDR3 length is 14 residues. The V and J ends lost 6 bases and 4 bases, in that order; junction bases with no gene match: 5. Germline V gene data show CDR1 as LGHNT and CDR2 as FRNRAP. This CDR3 is CASGRGQVNQPQHF. The CDR3 bases are TGTGCTAGTGGCCGGGGACAGGTGAATCAGCCCCAGCATTTT. The full variable domain, in which reference TRBV12-5 and TRBJ1-5 provide the parts outside the CDR3, is DARVTQTPRHKVTEMGQEVTMRCQPILGHNTVFWYRQTMMQGLELLAYFRNRAPLDDSGMPKDRFSAEMPDATLATLKIQPSEPRDSAVYFCASGRGQVNQPQHFGDGTRLSIL.

The chain recombines TRBV6-5 with TRBJ1-3, with D perhaps matching TRBD1 (6 bases). CDR1 MNHEY and CDR2 SVGAGI come from the germline V gene. The CDR3 has 14 amino acids. Between the trimmed V and J ends, which lost 6 bases and 0 bases, there was a span of 9 bases. CDR3 residues: CASRQGFSGNTIYF. The CDR3 nucleotides are TGTGCCAGCAGGCAGGGGTTCTCTGGAAACACCATATATTTT.

As for this clonotype: One end of the junction fails to match germline, which may point to a read error. This chain links TRBV3-1 with TRBJ1-2; 9 bases are shared with TRBD1. The CDR3 runs 15 residues. CDR1 and CDR2 (germline): LGHDT, YNNKEL (reference sequence). CDR3: CASSQRRDRDYGYTF. The DNA for the CDR3 is TGTGCCAGCAGCCAGCGCCGGGACAGGGACTACGGCTACACCTTC.

This clonotype has only a few counts. The CDR3: CASTMDRVRSPLHF. CDR3 DNA: TGTGCCAGCACCATGGACAGGGTACGGTCACCCCTCCACTTT. The chain joins TRBV12-3 or TRBV12-4 to TRBJ1-6; 8 bases match TRBD1. The CDR3 is 14 residues long. Trimming at V came to 7 bases and at J to 10 bases, leaving 9 bases not matched to a gene.

The V call is TRBV13, the J call TRBJ1-2; 7 bases align to TRBD1. CDR1 is PRHDT and CDR2 is FYEKMQ in the germline V gene (reference sequence). The CDR3 contains 15 residues. J was trimmed by 6 bases and V by 3 bases; bases with no gene match: 10. CDR3 coding DNA: TGTGCCAGCAGCTTCCTCACAGGGGCGGATCATGGCTACACCTTC. Protein sequence: CASSFLTGADHGYTF.

In its sample, this clonotype was seen a few times. The chain joins TRBV29-1 to TRBJ2-3; D ambiguous. CDR1 is SQVTM, CDR2 ANQGSEA, per germline. CDR3 length: 12 residues. The V end was cut by 6 bases, the J end by 3 bases, with 10 bases between. CDR3 coding DNA: TGCAGCGTGGTACCTGGGACAGATACGCAGTATTTT. Translation: CSVVPGTDTQYF.

The chain carries TRBV28 and TRBJ1-1; D is undetermined. V was pared by 4 bases and J by 3 bases, with 12 bases between. CDR3 length: 14 residues. The V gene's germline CDR1 is MDHEN and CDR2 SYDVKM. The DNA of the CDR3 is TGTGCCAGCAGTTACCGCGGTGGGTACACTGAAGCTTTCTTT. It yields the protein CASSYRGGYTEAFF.

Only a few counts were recorded for this clonotype. This chain links TRBV29-1 with TRBJ2-6; no clear D gene. Germline V CDR1 and CDR2: SQVTM, ANQGSEA. CDR3 size: 15 residues. V shed 6 bases and J shed 4 bases, with 16 bases lying between them. The CDR3 DNA is TGCAGCGTCGGTACAAATCTTCAGGGGGCCAACGTCCTGACTTTC. It specifies CSVGTNLQGANVLTF.